These 4 T cell receptor beta chains share one sample of origin, sequenced in a study of shared clonotypes between healthy human individuals. Sequencing used immunoSEQ multiplex PCR; TCRdb keeps in-frame clones, though not all of them. Of 400,000 to 600,000 clones listed, about 96% are singletons. The sequenced sample was naive CD4+ T cells sorted from blood. Subset specified: CD45RA+ positively selected. The receptor source for this set is a woman in her twenties or thirties in good health.

The sample holds one count of this clone. The chain recombines TRBV10-3 with TRBJ1-2; D unresolved. V shed 4 bases and J shed 3 bases, with 12 bases lying between them. The CDR3 totals 14 residues. CDR1 and CDR2 (germline): ENHRY, SYGVKD. The CDR3 region has the DNA TGTGCCATCAGTGGCGATCAGTCCGACTATGGCTACACCTTC. It codes for CAISGDQSDYGYTF.

The rearrangement links TRBV5-1 to TRBJ2-7; D possibly uses TRBD1 or TRBD2 (5 bases each). V lost 0 bases to trimming and J lost 2 bases, with 12 bases between them. CDR1 and CDR2 (germline): SGHRS, YFSETQ. This CDR3 comprises 15 residues. The CDR3 DNA sequence: TGCGCCAGCAGCTTGGTCAGGGACGGGACCTACGAGCAGTACTTC. This sequence encodes CASSLVRDGTYEQYF.

This chain uses TRBV21-1 with TRBJ1-5; the D call in the table, TRBD1, was not verified against the DNA. TRBV21-1 is designated a pseudogene. The CDR3 consists of 17 residues. CDR3 residues: CATSTGARQFSNQPQHF. In nucleotides, the CDR3 is TGTGCCACCTCGACAGGGGCGAGACAATTTTCCAATCAGCCCCAGCATTTT.

This chain uses TRBV6-5 with TRBJ2-7; 8 nucleotides align to TRBD1. The CDR3 covers 15 residues. The J segment lost 2 bases and the V segment lost 0 bases, leaving 3 bases of the junction unmatched. Germline CDR1 reads MNHEY; CDR2 reads SVGAGI. The CDR3 protein is CASSYSQQGAYEQYF. CDR3 DNA: TGTGCCAGCAGTTACTCACAACAGGGGGCCTACGAGCAGTACTTC.